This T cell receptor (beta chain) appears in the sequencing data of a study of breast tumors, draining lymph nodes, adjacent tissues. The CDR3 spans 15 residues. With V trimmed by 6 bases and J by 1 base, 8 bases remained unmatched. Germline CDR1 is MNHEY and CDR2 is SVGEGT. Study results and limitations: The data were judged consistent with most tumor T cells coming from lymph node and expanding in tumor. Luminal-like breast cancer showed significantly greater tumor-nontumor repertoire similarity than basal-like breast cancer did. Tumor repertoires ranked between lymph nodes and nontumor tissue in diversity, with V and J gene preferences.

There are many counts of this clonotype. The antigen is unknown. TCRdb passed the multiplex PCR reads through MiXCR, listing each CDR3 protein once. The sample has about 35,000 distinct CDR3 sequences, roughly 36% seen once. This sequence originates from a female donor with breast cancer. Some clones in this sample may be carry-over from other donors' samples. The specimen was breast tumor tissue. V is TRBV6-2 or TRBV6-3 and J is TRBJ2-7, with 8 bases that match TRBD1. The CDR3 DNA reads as TGTGCCAGCAGACCCTCCGGACAGGGATCCTACGAGCAGTACTTC. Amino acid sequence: CASRPSGQGSYEQYF.